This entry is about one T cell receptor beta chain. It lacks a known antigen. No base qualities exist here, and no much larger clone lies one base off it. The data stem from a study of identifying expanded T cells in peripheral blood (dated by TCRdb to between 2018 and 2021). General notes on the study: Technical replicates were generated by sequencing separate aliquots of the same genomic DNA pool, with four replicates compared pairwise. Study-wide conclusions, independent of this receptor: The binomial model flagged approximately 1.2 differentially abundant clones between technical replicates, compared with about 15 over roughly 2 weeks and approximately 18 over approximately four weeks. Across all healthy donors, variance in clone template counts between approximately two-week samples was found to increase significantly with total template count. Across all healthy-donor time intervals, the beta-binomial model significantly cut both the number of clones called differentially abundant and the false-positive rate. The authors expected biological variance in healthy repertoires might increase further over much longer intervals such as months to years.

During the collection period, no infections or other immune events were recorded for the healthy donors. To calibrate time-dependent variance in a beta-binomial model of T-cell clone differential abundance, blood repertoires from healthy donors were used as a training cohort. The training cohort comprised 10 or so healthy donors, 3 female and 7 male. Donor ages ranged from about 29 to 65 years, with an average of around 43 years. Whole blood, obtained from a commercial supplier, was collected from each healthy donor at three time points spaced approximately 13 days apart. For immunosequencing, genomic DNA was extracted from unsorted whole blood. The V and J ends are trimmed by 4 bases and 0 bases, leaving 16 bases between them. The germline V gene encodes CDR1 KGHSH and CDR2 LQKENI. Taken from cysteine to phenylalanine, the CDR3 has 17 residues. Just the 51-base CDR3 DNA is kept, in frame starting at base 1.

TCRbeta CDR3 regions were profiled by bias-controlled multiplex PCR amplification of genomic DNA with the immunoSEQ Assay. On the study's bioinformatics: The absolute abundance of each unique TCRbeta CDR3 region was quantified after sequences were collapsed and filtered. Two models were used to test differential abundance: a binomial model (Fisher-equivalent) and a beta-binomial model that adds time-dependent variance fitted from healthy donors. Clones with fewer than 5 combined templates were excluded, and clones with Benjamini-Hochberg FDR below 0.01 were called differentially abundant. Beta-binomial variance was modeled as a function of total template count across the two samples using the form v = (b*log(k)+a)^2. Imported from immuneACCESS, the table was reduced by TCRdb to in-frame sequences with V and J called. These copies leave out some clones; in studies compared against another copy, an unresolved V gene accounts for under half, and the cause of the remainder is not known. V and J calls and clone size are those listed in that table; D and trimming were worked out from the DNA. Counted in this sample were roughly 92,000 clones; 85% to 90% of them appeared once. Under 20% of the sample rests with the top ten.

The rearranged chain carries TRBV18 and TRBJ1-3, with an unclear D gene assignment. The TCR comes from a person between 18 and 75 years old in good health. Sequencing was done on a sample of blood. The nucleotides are TGTGCCAGCTCACTTCGGACGGGCCCCATCTCTGGAAACACCATATATTTT. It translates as CASSLRTGPISGNTIYF.